This entry lists 32 T cell receptor beta chains sequenced from one sample in a study of a mutant IDH1 vaccine in newly diagnosed glioma. Here immunoSEQ multiplex PCR was the method, and the copy in TCRdb shows in-frame clones only, minus some. The sample carries about 56,000 clones, 60% to 80% recorded once. Regarding time point: week 47, end of study. Vaccination used 300 ug of mutant IDH1 20-mer peptide per dose, with topical imiquimod. Their specific antigens are unknown. The source was PBMCs, collected from a glioma patient whose treatment included an IDH1 peptide vaccine. The receptors here all came from a man between 50 and 59 years old with glioma.

This clone showed up just a few times. The chain links TRBV7-2 to TRBJ2-5, with unresolved D. The length of the CDR3 is 12 residues. Between the trimmed V and J ends, which lost 0 bases and 5 bases, there was a span of 4 bases. Germline V gene sequence: CDR1 SGHTA, CDR2 FQGNSA. CDR3 bases: TGTGCCAGCAGCTTAGCCAGGGAGACCCAGTACTTC. As protein: CASSLARETQYF.

This clone was counted a single time. The CDR3 region is CASSLMGSSYEQYF. The CDR3 coding sequence is TGCGCCAGCAGCTTGATGGGGAGTAGCTACGAGCAGTACTTC. The chain joins TRBV5-1 to TRBJ2-7, with D possibly matching TRBD2 (5 bases). V gave up 1 base and J gave up 3 bases, with 11 bases separating them. In germline, CDR1 is SGHRS, CDR2 YFSETQ. The CDR3 is 14 amino acids. Full variable domain (outside the CDR3, taken from reference TRBV5-1 and TRBJ2-7): KAGVTQTPRYLIKTRGQQVTLSCSPISGHRSVSWYQQTPGQGLQFLFEYFSETQRNKGNFPGRFSGRQFSNSRSEMNVSTLELGDSALYLCASSLMGSSYEQYFGPGTRLTVT.

The chain links TRBV2 to TRBJ1-5, with D maybe TRBD1 (6 bases). The V and J ends lost 6 bases and 4 bases respectively, with 16 bases between them. Germline assignment: CDR1 SNHLY and CDR2 FYNNEI. This CDR3 has 15 amino acids. The CDR3 protein is CASRPLTGDNQPQHF. The CDR3, as DNA: TGTGCCAGCAGGCCTTTGACAGGAGATAATCAGCCCCAGCATTTT.

The rearrangement uses TRBV27 and TRBJ1-2; D gene unclear. The CDR3 covers 13 residues. With 3 bases removed from V and 8 bases from J, the gap between germline ends came to 13 bases. From germline, CDR1 is MNHEY and CDR2 SMNVEV (reference sequence). In DNA, the CDR3 is TGTGCCAGCAGTTTTGAAGGGTTCGGGGGCTACACCTTC. Translated: CASSFEGFGGYTF.

This clone is judged medium-sized (0.01 to 0.1%). The chain combines TRBV5-1 with TRBJ2-1; the match to TRBD2 covers 10 bases. CDR3 length: 18 amino acids. Germline V gene data show CDR1 as SGHRS and CDR2 as YFSETQ. Trimming at V came to 3 bases and at J to 3 bases, leaving 12 bases not matched to a gene. The DNA of the CDR3 is TGCGCCAGCAGCTCCCGAGGGAGCGGGGGGGCTGACTACAATGAGCAGTTCTTC. This sequence encodes CASSSRGSGGADYNEQFF.

The sample holds a few counts of this clone. The chain carries TRBV18 and TRBJ1-6, with D maybe TRBD1 (5 bases). The V end was cut by 5 bases, the J end by 7 bases, with 12 bases between. CDR1 and CDR2 from the germline V gene are KGHSH and LQKENI. The CDR3 is 14 residues long. CDR3 sequence (DNA): TGTGCCAGCTCAACTGCCAGGGTGAATTCACCCCTCCACTTT. Encoded protein: CASSTARVNSPLHF.

This chain links TRBV7-2 with TRBJ2-5, with D perhaps being TRBD1 or TRBD2 (5 bases each). The CDR3 spans 15 residues. The germline V and J ends were trimmed by 3 bases and 5 bases, with 16 bases remaining between them. Germline V gene data show CDR1 as SGHTA and CDR2 as FQGNSA. The CDR3 bases are TGTGCCAGCAGCTTGGGGGTTAGAATGGAGGAGACCCAGTACTTC. Amino acid sequence: CASSLGVRMEETQYF.

This chain links TRBV27 with TRBJ1-2, with 10 bases fitting TRBD1. CDR1 and CDR2 (germline): MNHEY, SMNVEV (reference sequence). With V trimmed by 5 bases and J by 4 bases, 1 base remained unmatched. The CDR3 spans 13 residues. CDR3 DNA: TGTGCCAGCAGTCGGGACAGGGGCTATGGCTACACCTTC. Translated, it gives CASSRDRGYGYTF.

This chain joins TRBV6-1 and TRBJ1-3; no firm D call. The V gene lost 2 bases and the J gene lost 2 bases, with 10 bases spanning the gap. CDR3 length equals 15 residues. Looked up from germline, CDR1 is MNHNS and CDR2 is SASEGT. The CDR3 here is CASSELLPTGNTIYF. CDR3 nucleotides: TGTGCCAGCAGTGAACTCCTCCCCACTGGAAACACCATATATTTT.

The chain combines TRBV20-1 with TRBJ1-1, with D unclear. The CDR3 contains 11 residues. Trimming cost V 5 bases and J 7 bases, with 11 bases left between them. Germline lookup yields CDR1 DFQATT and CDR2 SNEGSKA (reference sequence). The CDR3 spells CSAGEWSEAFF. CDR3 sequence (DNA): TGCAGTGCTGGGGAATGGAGTGAAGCTTTCTTT.

The rearrangement links TRBV7-9 to TRBJ2-3; no clear D. Germline V gene lookup returns CDR1 SEHNR and CDR2 FQNEAQ (reference sequence). Trimming pared 2 bases from V and 6 bases from J, leaving 3 bases between. The CDR3 runs to 11 residues. This CDR3 reads CASSLSDTQYF. DNA for the CDR3: TGTGCCAGCAGCTTATCGGATACGCAGTATTTT.

The V call is TRBV7-9, the J call TRBJ1-2, with 7 bases lining up with TRBD1. V dropped 5 bases and J dropped 3; count of bases not matched to a gene: 9. Germline CDR1 is SEHNR and CDR2 is FQNEAQ (reference sequence). The length of the CDR3 is 15 residues. The CDR3 region is CASSPGGATDYGYTF. DNA of the CDR3: TGTGCCAGCAGCCCAGGGGGGGCCACAGACTATGGCTACACCTTC.

The rearrangement links TRBV7-9 to TRBJ1-1; no definite D call. Germline V gene data show CDR1 as SEHNR and CDR2 as FQNEAQ (reference sequence). Trimming removed 9 bases from V and 6 bases from J, with 23 bases in between. There are 15 residues in the CDR3. CDR3 bases: TGTGCCAGTATCGCCCAGACGCAGGTTATCTCTGAAGCTTTCTTT. Its protein product is CASIAQTQVISEAFF.

The chain has TRBV9 and TRBJ1-5; D uncertain. Per germline, CDR1 SGDLS and CDR2 YYNGEE. The CDR3 is 15 amino acids. V was pared by 2 bases and J by 0 bases, with 9 bases between. CDR3 coding DNA: TGTGCCAGCAGCGTCGGCGGGTATAGCAATCAGCCCCAGCATTTT. Translated: CASSVGGYSNQPQHF.

The rearrangement links TRBV7-2 to TRBJ1-3; tentative D call: TRBD1 (5 bases). Trimming removed 3 bases at V and 2 bases at J, with 17 bases between. The germline V gene encodes CDR1 SGHTA and CDR2 FQGNSA. The CDR3 extends over 17 amino acids. CDR3 coding DNA: TGTGCCAGCAGCTTCCAGGTCGAGAGGGGCCCTGGAAACACCATATATTTT. This codes for CASSFQVERGPGNTIYF.

This clone was seen a few times. This chain joins TRBV4-2 and TRBJ2-7; a possible D gene is TRBD2 (7 bases). The germline gives CDR1 LGHNA, CDR2 YNFKEQ. This CDR3 is built from 16 residues. The V and J ends lost 0 bases and 2 bases respectively, with 14 bases between them. CDR3 nucleotides: TGTGCCAGCAGCCAAGATCCGGGGGGCGGAACCTACGAGCAGTACTTC. This encodes CASSQDPGGGTYEQYF.

The sample holds a few counts of this clone. J is TRBJ2-3 and V is TRBV7-9, with 7 bases aligning to TRBD1. The ends lost 1 base at V and 1 base at J; junction bases unmatched: 11. The CDR3 covers 18 residues. In germline, CDR1 is SEHNR, CDR2 FQNEAQ (reference sequence). The CDR3 nucleotides are TGTGCCAGCAGCTTAGTAGGGTCGTCCGGGACAGGCACAGATACGCAGTATTTT. This encodes CASSLVGSSGTGTDTQYF.

This clone has only a few counts. The genes are TRBV15 and TRBJ1-1, with D hard to call. This CDR3 comprises 12 residues. Germline loops: CDR1 LNHNV, CDR2 YYDKDF (reference sequence). V was cut by 0 bases and J by 11 bases, with 10 bases left in between. CDR3 sequence (DNA): TGTGCCACCAGCAGAGATAAGGGCCGGGCTTTCTTT. Translating it yields CATSRDKGRAFF.

This chain connects TRBV13 to TRBJ2-7; 7 bases agree with TRBD1. The junction had 11 bases not matched to a gene; V was cut back by 5 bases and J by 4 bases. This CDR3 contains 15 residues. Per the germline V gene, CDR1 is PRHDT and CDR2 is FYEKMQ (reference sequence). The CDR3 region has the DNA TGTGCCAGCAGCGCACTACGGGACAGCCTATACGAGCAGTACTTC. The encoded protein is CASSALRDSLYEQYF. Supplemented by reference TRBV13 and TRBJ2-7, the full variable domain reads AAGVIQSPRHLIKEKRETATLKCYPIPRHDTVYWYQQGPGQDPQFLISFYEKMQSDKGSIPDRFSAQQFSDYHSELNMSSLELGDSALYFCASSALRDSLYEQYFGPGTRLTVT.

This clone was observed a few times. The V and J genes are TRBV10-3 and TRBJ1-5, with 11 bases matching TRBD1. Germline V gene data show CDR1 as ENHRY and CDR2 as SYGVKD. The V segment lost 6 bases and the J segment 6 bases; nucleotides outside the gene matches: 1. CDR3 length equals 13 residues. The CDR3 sequence is CAIRGTGGQPQHF. CDR3 nucleotides: TGTGCCATCAGGGGGACAGGGGGTCAGCCCCAGCATTTT.

The chain uses TRBV29-1 and TRBJ2-1, with D possibly matching TRBD2 (5 bases). V was cut by 3 bases and J by 4 bases, with 16 bases left in between. The germline gives CDR1 SQVTM, CDR2 ANQGSEA. This CDR3 region has 15 residues. CDR3: CSVDSESIPYNEQFF. CDR3 DNA sequence: TGCAGCGTTGATAGCGAGTCAATTCCTTACAATGAGCAGTTCTTC.

The V and J genes are TRBV25-1 and TRBJ1-1; unclear D gene. The germline V and J ends were trimmed by 1 base and 5 bases, with 8 bases remaining between them. This CDR3 contains 13 residues. Germline assignment: CDR1 MGHDK and CDR2 SYGVNS. CDR3 amino acids: CASSEFGRTEAFF. CDR3 coding DNA: TGTGCCAGCAGTGAATTTGGTCGAACTGAAGCTTTCTTT.

CDR3 protein: CSARPTREQYF. For the CDR3, the DNA is TGCAGTGCTAGACCTACTCGAGAACAGTACTTC. The V and J genes are TRBV20-1 and TRBJ2-5; the D is unclear. There are 11 residues in the CDR3. The germline V gene has CDR1 DFQATT and CDR2 SNEGSKA (reference sequence). The V end lost 2 bases, the J end lost 11 bases, and 12 bases lay between the germline ends.

The rearrangement joins TRBV30 to TRBJ1-2; possible D gene TRBD1, 5 bases. The V end was cut by 3 bases, the J end by 8 bases, with 19 bases between. The CDR3 has 14 amino acids. The germline CDR1 and CDR2 sequences are GTSNPN and SVGIG (reference sequence). For the CDR3, the DNA is TGTGCCTGGAGCCCAGCAAGTACCCGGGGGGGCTACACCTTC. Translation: CAWSPASTRGGYTF.

The chain recombines TRBV18 with TRBJ2-7, with D uncertain. Germline CDR1 is KGHSH and CDR2 is LQKENI. The CDR3 spans 15 residues. Trimming removed 0 bases from V and 1 base from J, with 10 bases in between. CDR3 sequence reads: CASSPPFTGSYEQYF. The CDR3 DNA is TGTGCCAGCTCACCACCGTTCACCGGGTCCTACGAGCAGTACTTC.

This clone appeared once. The chain joins TRBV10-3 to TRBJ2-3; a weak D match, TRBD1 (6 bases). With 2 bases removed from V and 3 bases from J, the gap between germline ends came to 6 bases. Germline values: CDR1 ENHRY, CDR2 SYGVKD. The CDR3 sequence is 13 residues long. CDR3 loop: CAISEQGTDTQYF. In DNA, the CDR3 is TGTGCCATCAGTGAGCAGGGGACAGATACGCAGTATTTT.

The V call is TRBV5-1, the J call TRBJ2-1; 7 nucleotides match TRBD2. Germline values: CDR1 SGHRS, CDR2 YFSETQ. V dropped 5 bases and J dropped 2; count of bases not matched to a gene: 7. The CDR3 covers 15 residues. Here the CDR3 DNA reads TGCGCCAGCAGACGGAGCGGGGTCACCTACAATGAGCAGTTCTTC. It is translated as CASRRSGVTYNEQFF. Combining the CDR3 with reference TRBV5-1 and TRBJ2-1 gives the whole variable domain KAGVTQTPRYLIKTRGQQVTLSCSPISGHRSVSWYQQTPGQGLQFLFEYFSETQRNKGNFPGRFSGRQFSNSRSEMNVSTLELGDSALYLCASRRSGVTYNEQFFGPGTRLTVL.

This clone was counted between two and nine times. The rearrangement uses TRBV5-6 and TRBJ1-1; 10 bases line up with TRBD1. This CDR3 spans 15 amino acids. The germline V gene encodes CDR1 SGHDT and CDR2 YYEEEE. J gave up 5 bases and V 4 bases, and 8 bases lay outside the gene matches. The CDR3 coding sequence is TGTGCCAGCAGCCCTCCGACAGGGGGCGGAACTGAAGCTTTCTTT. Its protein product is CASSPPTGGGTEAFF. Looking up the rest from reference TRBV5-6 and TRBJ1-1 gives the full variable domain: DAGVTQSPTHLIKTRGQQVTLRCSPKSGHDTVSWYQQALGQGPQFIFQYYEEEERQRGNFPDRFSGHQFPNYSSELNVNALLLGDSALYLCASSPPTGGGTEAFFGQGTRLTVV.

The V call is TRBV27, the J call TRBJ2-1; 9 positions agree with TRBD1. The germline V gene encodes CDR1 MNHEY and CDR2 SMNVEV (reference sequence). The CDR3 consists of 14 residues. V trimming: 3 bases; J trimming: 10 bases; junction bases outside the gene matches: 7. As DNA, the CDR3 is TGTGCCAGCAGTTTGGGACAGGGCCTCAAAGAGCAGTTCTTC. It encodes CASSLGQGLKEQFF.

This clone has a handful of counts. The chain has TRBV20-1 and TRBJ1-2, with D unclear. Trimming shortened V by 6 bases and J by 0 bases, and 5 bases separated the two germline ends. Germline-derived CDR1 and CDR2 are DFQATT and SNEGSKA (reference sequence). The CDR3 spans 11 residues. The CDR3 region is CSADTNYGYTF. The CDR3 DNA reads as TGCAGTGCCGACACTAACTATGGCTACACCTTC.

This rearrangement joins TRBV5-6 to TRBJ1-5; perhaps TRBD1 as D (5 bases). With 5 bases removed from V and 7 bases from J, the gap between germline ends came to 16 bases. CDR1 and CDR2 from the germline V gene are SGHDT and YYEEEE. This CDR3 contains 14 residues. The CDR3 DNA is TGTGCCAGCAGTTCTACAGCCGAGGGGCAGCCCCAGCATTTT. Residues: CASSSTAEGQPQHF.

The rearrangement joins TRBV19 to TRBJ1-4, with D possibly being TRBD1 (5 bases). The CDR3 consists of 16 residues. The V gene's germline CDR1 is LNHDA and CDR2 SQIVND (reference sequence). Trimming took 4 bases from V and 0 from J, leaving 12 bases between them. For the CDR3, the DNA is TGTGCCAGTAGTAGGCCAGGGAGGTCAACTAATGAAAAACTGTTTTTT. Its protein is CASSRPGRSTNEKLFF.